This entry lists 24 T cell receptor beta chains sequenced from one sample in a study of blood T cell repertoires in COVID-19. Measured with immunoSEQ multiplex PCR; TCRdb has only the in-frame clones, and not every one. Seen here are roughly 250,000 clones, more than 70% observed once, and the top ten hold about 2.1%. Sequencing was done on a sample of peripheral blood. The receptor set was obtained from a woman aged 40 to 50 who had recovered from COVID-19.

This clone was recorded once. The chain joins TRBV9 to TRBJ1-3, with a tentative D call TRBD1 (6 bases). Between the trimmed V and J ends, which lost 4 bases and 4 bases, there was a span of 15 bases. Germline V gene sequence: CDR1 SGDLS, CDR2 YYNGEE. CDR3 length: 15 residues. CDR3 sequence reads: CASSTQGQLGNTIYF. The DNA of the CDR3 is TGTGCCAGCAGCACACAGGGACAACTAGGAAACACCATATATTTT.

The chain combines TRBV24-1 with TRBJ1-5; no reliable D call. The CDR3 has 15 residues. The ends were cut back, 5 bases at V and 0 bases at J, with 10 bases in the middle. Germline values: CDR1 KGHDR, CDR2 SFDVKD. The CDR3 coding sequence is TGTGCCACCAGTGTGGGCGCATATAGCAATCAGCCCCAGCATTTT. Residues: CATSVGAYSNQPQHF.

The chain combines TRBV4-3 with TRBJ2-1, with D unresolved. Trimming pared 0 bases from V and 0 bases from J, leaving 6 bases between. Germline lookup yields CDR1 LGHNA and CDR2 YSLEER. The CDR3 totals 15 residues. The CDR3 region has the DNA TGCGCCAGCAGCCAAGATTTAAACTCCTACAATGAGCAGTTCTTC. Encoded protein: CASSQDLNSYNEQFF.

The V call is TRBV18, the J call TRBJ2-5, with a possible D match to TRBD1 (5 bases). V was pared by 2 bases and J by 2 bases, with 15 bases between. There are 16 residues in the CDR3. Germline CDR1 and CDR2: KGHSH and LQKENI. The CDR3 coding sequence is TGTGCCAGCTCACCAGGGGCCAGAGCCCAACAAGAGACCCAGTACTTC. It translates to CASSPGARAQQETQYF.

This chain uses TRBV20-1 with TRBJ2-7; 8 bases match TRBD2. This CDR3 has 14 amino acids. CDR1 is DFQATT and CDR2 is SNEGSKA in the germline V gene (reference sequence). V gave up 3 bases and J gave up 3 bases; unmatched junction bases: 7. Here the CDR3 reads CSASLSGTVYEQYF. The CDR3 nucleotides read TGCAGTGCTAGTCTTAGCGGGACGGTCTACGAGCAGTACTTC.

This clone has only one observation. V and J are TRBV24-1 and TRBJ2-1; 9 nucleotides match TRBD2. This CDR3 comprises 13 residues. From germline, CDR1 is KGHDR and CDR2 SFDVKD. Trimming at V came to 9 bases and at J to 8 bases, leaving 7 bases not matched to a gene. CDR3 amino acids: CATAASGVYEQFF. CDR3 sequence (DNA): TGTGCCACCGCCGCTAGCGGGGTCTATGAGCAGTTCTTC.

CDR3 in DNA: TGTGCCAGTAGAAGACAGGGGGGCGGTGGCGGGGAGCTGTTTTTT. Encoded protein: CASRRQGGGGGELFF. The rearrangement uses TRBV19 and TRBJ2-2; 9 nucleotides agree with TRBD1. This CDR3 region has 15 residues. Germline CDR1 reads LNHDA; CDR2 reads SQIVND (reference sequence). After removal of 6 bases from V and 7 bases from J, the junction contained 9 bases not matched to a gene.

This clone was found a few times. The genes are TRBV3-1 (or the pseudogene TRBV3-2) and TRBJ2-2, with TRBD2 as a possible D gene (6 bases). Per germline, CDR1 LGHDT and CDR2 YNNKEL (reference sequence). Trimming shortened V by 6 bases and J by 1 base, and 12 bases separated the two germline ends. The CDR3 runs to 15 residues. For the CDR3, the DNA is TGTGCCAGCAGGGATGGCGGGGTGAACACCGGGGAGCTGTTTTTT. It translates to CASRDGGVNTGELFF.

CDR3 DNA sequence: TGTGCCAGCACTCCGGGGAACTCCTACGAGCAGTACTTC. Its protein is CASTPGNSYEQYF. The chain recombines TRBV28 with TRBJ2-7; perhaps TRBD2 as D (5 bases). The V gene's germline CDR1 is MDHEN and CDR2 SYDVKM. Deletions cut 7 bases from V and 0 bases from J, with 10 bases between. The CDR3 runs to 13 residues.

The J gene is TRBJ2-2, the V gene TRBV2; 8 nucleotides line up with TRBD1. The CDR3 has 20 residues. CDR1 SNHLY and CDR2 FYNNEI come from the germline V gene. V lost 6 bases, J lost 5 bases, and 23 bases stayed unmatched. CDR3 in amino acids: CASSGAPTGDPSFQTGELFF. CDR3 in DNA: TGTGCCAGCAGCGGAGCGCCGACAGGGGATCCCTCGTTTCAGACCGGGGAGCTGTTTTTT.

The chain links TRBV6-5 to TRBJ2-7; 10 bases are a match to TRBD1. The length of the CDR3 is 14 residues. Germline CDR1 is MNHEY and CDR2 is SVGAGI. The J segment lost 7 bases and the V segment lost 5 bases, leaving 8 bases of the junction unmatched. Here the CDR3 reads CASSRDRGPLEQYF. The CDR3 DNA reads TGTGCCAGCAGTAGGGACAGGGGTCCACTGGAGCAGTACTTC.

The chain employs TRBV19 and TRBJ1-1, with D possibly TRBD1 on 5 matching bases. This CDR3 comprises 17 residues. CDR1 and CDR2 (germline): LNHDA, SQIVND (reference sequence). Trimming took 5 bases from V and 0 from J, leaving 19 bases between them. CDR3 residues: CASSLPPGLFMNTEAFF. The CDR3 DNA follows: TGTGCCAGTAGTCTTCCCCCGGGACTGTTTATGAACACTGAAGCTTTCTTT. The full variable domain, in which reference TRBV19 and TRBJ1-1 provide the parts outside the CDR3, is DGGITQSPKYLFRKEGQNVTLSCEQNLNHDAMYWYRQDPGQGLRLIYYSQIVNDFQKGDIAEGYSVSREKKESFPLTVTSAQKNPTAFYLCASSLPPGLFMNTEAFFGQGTRLTVV.

V is TRBV9 and J is TRBJ2-5; possibly TRBD1 for D (6 bases). The V end lost 0 bases, the J end lost 5 bases, and 23 bases lay between the germline ends. Germline CDR1 and CDR2: SGDLS and YYNGEE. The CDR3 runs 18 residues. The CDR3 reads CASSVGQAGSRVGETQYF. CDR3 bases: TGTGCCAGCAGCGTAGGACAGGCCGGCTCTAGGGTCGGTGAGACCCAGTACTTC.

The rearrangement uses TRBV7-3 and TRBJ2-5; the D gene is possibly TRBD2 (6 bases). V was pared by 3 bases and J by 2 bases, with 7 bases between. The CDR3 contains 13 residues. The V gene's germline CDR1 is SGHTA and CDR2 FQGTGA. The DNA of the CDR3 is TGTGCCAGCAGCTTCGGGAGTCAAGAGACCCAGTACTTC. This codes for CASSFGSQETQYF.

The chain is built from TRBV9 and TRBJ1-2; 12 bases line up with TRBD1. CDR1 SGDLS and CDR2 YYNGEE come from the germline V gene. The CDR3 is made up of 17 amino acids. After removal of 3 bases from V and 6 bases from J, the junction contained 12 bases not matched to a gene. CDR3 sequence: CASSGILGGQGANGYTF. The CDR3 region has the DNA TGTGCCAGCAGCGGAATCCTAGGGGGACAGGGGGCAAATGGCTACACCTTC.

V is TRBV18 and J is TRBJ1-5, with TRBD1 identical over 11 bases. Per the germline V gene, CDR1 is KGHSH and CDR2 is LQKENI. This CDR3 region has 17 residues. The V and J ends lost 4 bases and 4 bases, in that order; junction bases with no gene match: 9. DNA of the CDR3: TGTGCCAGCTCACGCGTAGGACAGGGGGCTTCGAATCAGCCCCAGCATTTT. This encodes CASSRVGQGASNQPQHF.

V usage is TRBV10-3 and J usage is TRBJ1-5, with D possibly matching TRBD1 (6 bases). The CDR3 runs to 14 residues. CDR1 is ENHRY, CDR2 SYGVKD, per germline. Trimming removed 3 bases at V and 7 bases at J, with 13 bases between. The CDR3: CAISDGQGNQPQHF. The CDR3 DNA reads TGTGCCATCAGTGATGGGCAGGGGAACCAGCCCCAGCATTTT.

This chain uses TRBV15 with TRBJ1-5; D uncertain. Germline V lookup: CDR1 LNHNV, CDR2 YYDKDF (reference sequence). The CDR3 consists of 14 residues. V shed 0 bases and J shed 8 bases, with 11 bases lying between them. As DNA, the CDR3 is TGTGCCACCAGCAGAGATGAGGGAACGGAGCCCCAGCATTTT. It is translated as CATSRDEGTEPQHF.

The rearrangement uses TRBV30 and TRBJ2-7, with a tentative D call TRBD2 (6 bases). Trimming stripped 4 bases from V and 5 bases from J, with 18 bases between. CDR1 and CDR2 from the germline V gene are GTSNPN and SVGIG (reference sequence). The length of the CDR3 is 14 residues. The CDR3 nucleotides read TGTGCCTGGAATAGAGTGAGTGGGGGGAACGAGCAGTACTTC. Protein sequence: CAWNRVSGGNEQYF.

In this sample, this clone turned up a few times. Additional DNA sequences in this sample encode the identical CDR3. This sequence joins TRBV9 and TRBJ2-7, with D uncertain. Germline assignment: CDR1 SGDLS and CDR2 YYNGEE. The CDR3 length is 12 residues. The germline V and J ends were trimmed by 0 bases and 4 bases, with 5 bases remaining between them. CDR3 in amino acids: CASSVGGYEQYF. DNA for the CDR3: TGTGCCAGCAGCGTAGGAGGTTACGAGCAGTACTTC.

This chain links TRBV23-1 with TRBJ2-7, with 7 bases lining up with TRBD2. TRBV23-1 is identified as an open reading frame with a role that is uncertain. The J segment lost 4 bases and the V segment lost 0 bases, leaving 3 bases of the junction unmatched. The CDR3 is 14 residues long. The CDR3: CASSQSRGLYEQYF. The CDR3 region has the DNA TGCGCCAGCAGTCAATCGAGGGGACTATACGAGCAGTACTTC.

The chain carries TRBV13 and TRBJ2-5, with TRBD2 matching over 7 bases. Germline CDR1 reads PRHDT; CDR2 reads FYEKMQ (reference sequence). Trimming cost V 8 bases and J 2 bases; bases outside gene matches: 8. This CDR3 has 14 residues. The CDR3 nucleotides are TGTGCCAGCGTCGGGCTAGCGGCTCAAGAGACCCAGTACTTC. This translates into CASVGLAAQETQYF.

The chain combines TRBV4-3 with TRBJ1-5; 9 positions match TRBD1. V lost 1 base to trimming and J lost 2 bases; unmatched junction nucleotides: 0. Germline loops: CDR1 LGHNA, CDR2 YSLEER. The CDR3 length is 15 residues. CDR3 bases: TGCGCCAGCAGCCAAGGGACAGGGGGCAATCAGCCCCAGCATTTT. Translating gives CASSQGTGGNQPQHF.

This clone was seen many times. The rearrangement uses TRBV2 and TRBJ1-2; D uncertain. V was pared by 4 bases and J by 4 bases, with 7 bases between. Germline V gene lookup returns CDR1 SNHLY and CDR2 FYNNEI. The CDR3 covers 12 residues. The CDR3 DNA follows: TGTGCCAGCAGTGTCGAGTTCTATGGCTACACCTTC. This sequence encodes CASSVEFYGYTF. The complete variable domain, with remaining parts taken from reference TRBV2 and TRBJ1-2, reads EPEVTQTPSHQVTQMGQEVILRCVPISNHLYFYWYRQILGQKVEFLVSFYNNEISEKSEIFDDQFSVERPDGSNFTLKIRSTKLEDSAMYFCASSVEFYGYTFGSGTRLTVV.